This TCR beta chain was found in a study of shared clonotypes between healthy human individuals. Across the study: Each donor had three CD4 naive, three CD4 memory, two CD8 naive and one CD8 memory plate.

The count of this clone is one. Profiled with immunoSEQ multiplex PCR; TCRdb holds only in-frame clones, not every one. The data contain roughly 2,500,000 clones, 80% to 95% of them singletons. The CDR3 is made up of 15 amino acids. Deletions cut 7 bases from V and 4 bases from J, with 19 bases between. Germline V gene data show CDR1 as MNHNY and CDR2 as SVGAGI (reference sequence). The sequenced sample was naive CD4+ T cells from PBMCs. Stated subset: CD45RA+ positively selected. The J gene is TRBJ1-1, the V gene TRBV6-6; D is uncertain. This clonotype was sampled from a young man in good health. Some clones in this sample may be carry-over from other donors' samples. Here the CDR3 DNA reads TGTGCCAGCATTAAAGAGGCTCCCGGAGGCACTGAAGCTTTCTTT. Its translation is CASIKEAPGGTEAFF.